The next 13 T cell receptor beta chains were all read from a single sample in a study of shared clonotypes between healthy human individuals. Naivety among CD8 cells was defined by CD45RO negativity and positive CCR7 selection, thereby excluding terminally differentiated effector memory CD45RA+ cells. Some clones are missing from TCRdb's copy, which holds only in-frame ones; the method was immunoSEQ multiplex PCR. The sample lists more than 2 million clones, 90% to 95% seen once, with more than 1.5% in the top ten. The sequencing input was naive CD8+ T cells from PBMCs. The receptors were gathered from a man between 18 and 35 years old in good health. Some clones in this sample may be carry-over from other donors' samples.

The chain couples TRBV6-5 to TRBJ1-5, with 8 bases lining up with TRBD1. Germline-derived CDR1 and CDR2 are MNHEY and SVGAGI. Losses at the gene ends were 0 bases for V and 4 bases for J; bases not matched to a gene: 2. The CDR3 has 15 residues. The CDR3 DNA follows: TGTGCCAGCAGTTACTCTAGGACAGGGAATCAGCCCCAGCATTTT. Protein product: CASSYSRTGNQPQHF.

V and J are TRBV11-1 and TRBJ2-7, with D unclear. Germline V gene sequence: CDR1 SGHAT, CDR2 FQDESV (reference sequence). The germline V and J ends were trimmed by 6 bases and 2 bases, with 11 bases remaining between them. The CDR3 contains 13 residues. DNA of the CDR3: TGTGCCAGCAGTTCGAAGATGGCCTACGAGCAGTACTTC. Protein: CASSSKMAYEQYF.

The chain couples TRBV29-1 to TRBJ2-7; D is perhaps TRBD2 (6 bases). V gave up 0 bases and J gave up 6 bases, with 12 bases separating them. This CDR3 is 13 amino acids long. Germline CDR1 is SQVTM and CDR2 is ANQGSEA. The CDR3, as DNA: TGCAGCGTTGAAGAGGCAAGGGGAGGCGAGCAGTACTTC. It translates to CSVEEARGGEQYF.

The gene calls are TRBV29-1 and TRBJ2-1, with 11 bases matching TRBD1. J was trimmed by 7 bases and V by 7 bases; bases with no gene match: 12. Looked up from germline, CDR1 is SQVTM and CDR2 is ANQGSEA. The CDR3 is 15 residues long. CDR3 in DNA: TGCAGCGCCCATAACCCCGGACAGGGGGCGAATGAGCAGTTCTTC. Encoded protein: CSAHNPGQGANEQFF.

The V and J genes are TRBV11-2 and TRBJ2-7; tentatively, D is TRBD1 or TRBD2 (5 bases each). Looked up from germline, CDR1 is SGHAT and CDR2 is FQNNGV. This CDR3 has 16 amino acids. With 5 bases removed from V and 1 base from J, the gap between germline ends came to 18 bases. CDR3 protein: CASSRPGNRRSYEQYF. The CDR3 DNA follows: TGTGCCAGCAGCCGACCGGGGAACAGGAGGTCCTACGAGCAGTACTTC.

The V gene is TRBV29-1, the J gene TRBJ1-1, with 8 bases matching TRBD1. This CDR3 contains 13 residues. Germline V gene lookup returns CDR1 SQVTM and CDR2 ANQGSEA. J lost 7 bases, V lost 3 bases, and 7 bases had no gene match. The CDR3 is CSVEGNRGIEAFF. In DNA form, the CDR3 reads TGCAGCGTTGAGGGGAACAGGGGGATTGAAGCTTTCTTT.

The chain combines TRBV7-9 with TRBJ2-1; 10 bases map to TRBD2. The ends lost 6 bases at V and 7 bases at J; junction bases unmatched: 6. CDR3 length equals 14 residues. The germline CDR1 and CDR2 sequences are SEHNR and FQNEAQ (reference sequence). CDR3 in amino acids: CASRETSGKNEQFF. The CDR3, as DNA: TGTGCCAGCAGAGAAACTAGCGGGAAGAATGAGCAGTTCTTC.

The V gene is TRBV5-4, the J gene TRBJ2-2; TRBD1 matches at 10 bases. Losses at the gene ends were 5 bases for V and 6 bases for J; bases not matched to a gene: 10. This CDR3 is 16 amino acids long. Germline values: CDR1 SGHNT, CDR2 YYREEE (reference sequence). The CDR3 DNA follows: TGTGCCAGCAGATCCCGGGACAGGGGATTCGCCGGGGAGCTGTTTTTT. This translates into CASRSRDRGFAGELFF.

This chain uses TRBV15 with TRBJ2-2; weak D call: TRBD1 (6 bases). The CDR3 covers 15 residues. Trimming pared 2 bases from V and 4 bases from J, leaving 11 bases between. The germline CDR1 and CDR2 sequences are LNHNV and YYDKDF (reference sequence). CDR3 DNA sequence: TGTGCCACCAGCAGATCTCGAGGGGGCACCGGGGAGCTGTTTTTT. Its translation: CATSRSRGGTGELFF.

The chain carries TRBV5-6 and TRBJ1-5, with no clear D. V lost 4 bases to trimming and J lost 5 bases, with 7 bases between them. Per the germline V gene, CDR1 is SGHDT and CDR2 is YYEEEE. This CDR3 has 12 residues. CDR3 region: CASSPGDQPQHF. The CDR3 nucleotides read TGTGCCAGCAGCCCCGGGGATCAGCCCCAGCATTTT.

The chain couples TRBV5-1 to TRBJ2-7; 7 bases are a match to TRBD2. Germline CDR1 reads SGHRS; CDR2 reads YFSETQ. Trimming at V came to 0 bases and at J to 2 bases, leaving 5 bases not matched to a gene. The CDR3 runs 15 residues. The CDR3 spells CASSLDGGRTYEQYF. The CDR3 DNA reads TGCGCCAGCAGCTTGGATGGCGGGAGAACCTACGAGCAGTACTTC.

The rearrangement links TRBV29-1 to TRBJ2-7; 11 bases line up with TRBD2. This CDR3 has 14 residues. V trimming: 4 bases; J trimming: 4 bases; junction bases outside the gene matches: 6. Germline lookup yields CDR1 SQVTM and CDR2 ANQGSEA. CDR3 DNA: TGCAGCGTTGCTCCTAGCGGGAGGCAATACGAGCAGTACTTC. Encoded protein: CSVAPSGRQYEQYF.

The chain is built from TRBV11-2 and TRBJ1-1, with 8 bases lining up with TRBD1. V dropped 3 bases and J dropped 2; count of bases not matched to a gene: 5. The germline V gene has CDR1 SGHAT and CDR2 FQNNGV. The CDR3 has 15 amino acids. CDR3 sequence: CASSFGPGGNTEAFF. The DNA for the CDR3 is TGTGCCAGCAGCTTCGGCCCAGGGGGCAACACTGAAGCTTTCTTT. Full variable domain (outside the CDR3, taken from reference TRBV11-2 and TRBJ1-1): EAGVAQSPRYKIIEKRQSVAFWCNPISGHATLYWYQQILGQGPKLLIQFQNNGVVDDSQLPKDRFSAERLKGVDSTLKIQPAKLEDSAVYLCASSFGPGGNTEAFFGQGTRLTVV.